Below, 22 T cell receptor beta chains from the same sample are listed, as sequenced in a study of T cells after yellow fever vaccination. TCRdb re-called the 5' RACE reads with MiXCR, one entry per CDR3 protein. The sample contains approximately 140,000 distinct CDR3 sequences, over 7% of which appear only once. This specimen consisted of CD4+ T cells sorted from PBMCs, obtained 5 days after the yellow fever booster vaccination. The receptors were sampled from a man aged 25 to 40 who received the YFV17D yellow fever vaccine.

The V and J genes are TRBV7-2 and TRBJ1-6; unclear D gene. Germline CDR1 and CDR2: SGHTA and FQGNSA. The CDR3 extends over 13 amino acids. V was pared by 0 bases and J by 10 bases, with 7 bases between. CDR3 loop: CASSLAQDSPLHF. Here the CDR3 DNA reads TGTGCCAGCAGCTTAGCGCAAGACTCACCCCTCCACTTT.

This clonotype was counted at least ten times. This rearrangement joins TRBV20-1 to TRBJ2-3; D is unresolved. Germline V gene lookup returns CDR1 DFQATT and CDR2 SNEGSKA (reference sequence). This CDR3 spans 12 amino acids. Trimming took 7 bases from V and 6 from J, leaving 14 bases between them. CDR3: CSELTLGDTQYF. CDR3 DNA sequence: TGCAGTGAGCTCACCCTAGGGGATACGCAGTATTTT.

This clonotype showed up many times. The chain has TRBV5-1 and TRBJ2-2, with 8 bases that match TRBD2. This CDR3 comprises 14 residues. The ends lost 6 bases at V and 1 base at J; junction bases unmatched: 2. CDR1 is SGHRS, CDR2 YFSETQ, per germline. The CDR3 nucleotides read TGCGCCAGCAACCGGGAGGGGAACACCGGGGAGCTGTTTTTT. Translated: CASNREGNTGELFF.

This clonotype appeared many times. The junction and the germline gene differ at one end; a read error may be behind it. V usage is TRBV28 and J usage is TRBJ2-3, with 7 positions matching TRBD2. The CDR3 totals 10 residues. Germline lookup yields CDR1 MDHEN and CDR2 SYDVKM. The CDR3 nucleotides are TGTGCCAGCGGGGAGGGGCCCGGGATTTTT. It yields the protein CASGEGPGIF.

Ten or more counts support this clonotype. The gene calls are TRBV6-2 or TRBV6-3 and TRBJ2-4; D remains unclear. Trimming stripped 2 bases from V and 1 base from J, with 9 bases between. The CDR3 extends over 15 amino acids. Germline assignment: CDR1 MNHEY and CDR2 SVGEGT. This CDR3 is CASSYRVQAKNIQYF. The CDR3 DNA is TGTGCCAGCAGTTACAGGGTGCAGGCCAAAAACATTCAGTACTTC.

The chain combines TRBV5-6 with TRBJ2-3; the D gene is possibly TRBD2 (5 bases). The CDR3 is made up of 17 amino acids. Trimming cost V 4 bases and J 10 bases, with 28 bases left between them. Germline V gene sequence: CDR1 SGHDT, CDR2 YYEEEE. CDR3 DNA sequence: TGTGCCAGCAGCCCCGGGATCGTCTGGTCTAGGGAGTCTCCGCAGTATTTT. Amino acid sequence: CASSPGIVWSRESPQYF.

CDR3 in amino acids: CASSPRLAGGPTYEQFF. CDR3 nucleotides: TGTGCCAGCAGCCCCCGACTAGCGGGAGGACCCACGTATGAGCAGTTCTTC. The chain links TRBV7-2 to TRBJ2-1; 13 bases are a match to TRBD2. Unmatched junction bases numbered 12, after V lost 5 bases and J lost 8 bases. The germline gives CDR1 SGHTA, CDR2 FQGNSA. The CDR3 sequence is 17 residues long.

This clonotype appeared many times. This chain uses TRBV7-2 with TRBJ2-1, with D perhaps being TRBD1 or TRBD2 (5 bases each). With 5 bases removed from V and 12 bases from J, the gap between germline ends came to 20 bases. CDR1 and CDR2 (germline): SGHTA, FQGNSA. CDR3 length: 14 residues. The CDR3 is CASSHRDQIKGQFF. In DNA form, the CDR3 reads TGTGCCAGCAGCCACCGGGACCAAATAAAGGGGCAGTTCTTC.

This clonotype was observed at least ten times. V is TRBV5-1 and J is TRBJ2-5; 7 bases are shared with TRBD2. This CDR3 region has 13 residues. Germline V gives CDR1 SGHRS, CDR2 YFSETQ. Unmatched junction bases numbered 4, after V lost 4 bases and J lost 4 bases. In nucleotides, the CDR3 is TGCGCCAGCAGCCAGACTAGCTTAGAGACCCAGTACTTC. Its translation: CASSQTSLETQYF.

This clonotype has only a few counts. J is TRBJ1-1 and V is TRBV6-1; possible D gene TRBD1, 6 bases. From germline, CDR1 is MNHNS and CDR2 SASEGT. The CDR3 extends over 13 amino acids. Trimming stripped 8 bases from V and 6 bases from J, with 16 bases between. The chain's CDR3 is CASCQGGDAEAFF. As DNA, the CDR3 is TGTGCCAGCTGCCAAGGGGGGGATGCTGAAGCTTTCTTT.

There are many counts of this clonotype. V is TRBV7-6 and J is TRBJ2-1, with TRBD2 matching over 12 bases. The CDR3 contains 19 residues. In germline, CDR1 is SGHVS, CDR2 FNYEAQ. With V trimmed by 4 bases and J by 7 bases, 17 bases remained unmatched. CDR3 nucleotide sequence: TGTGCCAGCAGCTCCGTTCCAGGACTAGCGGGAAGTAAGGTTAATGAGCAGTTCTTC. Its protein product is CASSSVPGLAGSKVNEQFF. The whole variable domain, remainder taken from reference TRBV7-6 and TRBJ2-1, is GAGVSQSPRYKVTKRGQDVALRCDPISGHVSLYWYRQALGQGPEFLTYFNYEAQQDKSGLPNDRFSAERPEGSISTLTIQRTEQRDSAMYRCASSSVPGLAGSKVNEQFFGPGTRLTVL.

This clonotype was seen ten or more times. The chain combines TRBV20-1 with TRBJ1-5; D gene ambiguous. CDR3 length: 12 amino acids. V was clipped by 5 bases and J by 5 bases, with 10 bases between them. CDR1 and CDR2 from the germline V gene are DFQATT and SNEGSKA (reference sequence). Written as DNA, the CDR3 is TGCAGTGCTCTGCGACCTGATCAGCCCCAGCATTTT. Translation: CSALRPDQPQHF.

This clonotype was seen once. The chain employs TRBV14 and TRBJ2-1; tentative D call: TRBD2 (7 bases). This CDR3 spans 21 amino acids. Trimming cost V 4 bases and J 8 bases, with 36 bases left between them. From germline, CDR1 is SGHDN and CDR2 FVKESK. The CDR3 here is CASSRLLGGAVAGRAKDEQFF. CDR3 nucleotide sequence: TGTGCCAGCAGCCGCCTATTGGGGGGGGCCGTTGCGGGGAGGGCCAAAGATGAGCAGTTCTTC.

A few counts support this clonotype. The gene calls are TRBV6-1 and TRBJ2-2; 12 bases are a match to TRBD1. CDR3 length: 16 amino acids. After removal of 6 bases from V and 5 bases from J, the junction contained 7 bases not matched to a gene. Germline V gene data show CDR1 as MNHNS and CDR2 as SASEGT. CDR3 nucleotides: TGTGCCAGCAGAGGGACAGGGGGCTTTCGGACCGGGGAGCTGTTTTTT. This codes for CASRGTGGFRTGELFF.

This clonotype came up many times. The genes are TRBV18 and TRBJ2-2, with 12 bases identical to TRBD2. V gave up 2 bases and J gave up 4 bases; unmatched junction bases: 5. Germline V CDR1 and CDR2: KGHSH, LQKENI. This CDR3 spans 17 amino acids. CDR3 sequence: CASSPGLAGTFTGELFF. The CDR3 bases are TGTGCCAGCTCACCAGGACTAGCGGGAACTTTCACCGGGGAGCTGTTTTTT. Full variable domain (remainder filled in from reference TRBV18 and TRBJ2-2): NAGVMQNPRHLVRRRGQEARLRCSPMKGHSHVYWYRQLPEEGLKFMVYLQKENIIDESGMPKERFSAEFPKEGPSILRIQQVVRGDSAAYFCASSPGLAGTFTGELFFGEGSRLTVL.

This clonotype was seen many times. This sequence joins TRBV11-2 and TRBJ2-1; the match to TRBD2 covers 14 bases. The CDR3 runs to 16 residues. J was trimmed by 7 bases and V by 4 bases; bases with no gene match: 6. Germline loops: CDR1 SGHAT, CDR2 FQNNGV. CDR3 protein: CASSSRLAGGRNEQFF. CDR3 DNA: TGTGCCAGCAGCTCCAGACTAGCGGGAGGGAGGAATGAGCAGTTCTTC.

This clonotype was recorded at least ten times. This rearrangement joins TRBV20-1 to TRBJ1-6, with 7 positions matching TRBD1. CDR1 is DFQATT, CDR2 SNEGSKA, per germline (reference sequence). This CDR3 comprises 13 residues. The V segment lost 3 bases and the J segment 5 bases; nucleotides outside the gene matches: 1. The CDR3 is CSARDRNNSPLHF. CDR3 sequence (DNA): TGCAGTGCTAGGGACAGGAATAATTCACCCCTCCACTTT.

The chain joins TRBV29-1 to TRBJ2-5; D uncertain. This CDR3 is built from 13 residues. V was cut by 7 bases and J by 7 bases, with 19 bases left in between. Germline V gene sequence: CDR1 SQVTM, CDR2 ANQGSEA. The CDR3 coding sequence is TGCAGCGCCCTGCAGGCAGTGGGAAGGACCCAGTACTTC. It yields the protein CSALQAVGRTQYF.

A remark on this clonotype: A read error may explain this, as a much larger clone is one base away. CDR3 sequence (DNA): TGCGCCTGCAGCCCACAATCCACTAGCGGGAGGGCCGGTCATGAGCAGTTCTTC. Translated: CACSPQSTSGRAGHEQFF. The gene calls are TRBV5-1 and TRBJ2-1; 13 positions agree with TRBD2. CDR1 is SGHRS and CDR2 is YFSETQ in the germline V gene. The CDR3 is made up of 18 amino acids.

This clonotype was seen repeatedly, ten times or more. The rearrangement joins TRBV20-1 to TRBJ2-1; no firm D call. CDR3 length: 9 residues. Germline V gene lookup returns CDR1 DFQATT and CDR2 SNEGSKA (reference sequence). CDR3 in DNA: TGCAGGGGCATGGGTGAGCAGTTCTTC. This translates into CRGMGEQFF.

This clonotype was recorded at least ten times. The rearrangement uses TRBV7-2 and TRBJ2-6; TRBD1 or TRBD2 may be the D gene (6 bases each). In germline, CDR1 is SGHTA, CDR2 FQGNSA. The CDR3 has 15 amino acids. V gave up 7 bases and J gave up 2 bases, with 12 bases separating them. The CDR3 here is CASTPGGAGANVLTF. The CDR3 DNA reads TGTGCCAGCACGCCCGGGGGCGCTGGGGCCAACGTCCTGACTTTC.

Concerning this clonotype: This may stem from a read error, because a much larger clone lies one nucleotide away. The J gene is TRBJ2-1, the V gene TRBV12-3 or TRBV12-4; weak D call: TRBD2 (7 bases). V lost 3 bases and J 5 bases, leaving 11 bases between the germline ends. The CDR3 spans 14 residues. Written as DNA, the CDR3 is TGTGCCAGCAGTTTCGTCGGGGGGCACAATGAGCAGTTCTTC. The encoded protein is CASSFVGGHNEQFF.